These 18 T cell receptor beta chains were all obtained from the same sample, sequenced in a study of OX40 agonist ivuxolimab in advanced cancers. Produced via immunoSEQ multiplex PCR; TCRdb's table is partial and in-frame only. The profile shows under 25,000 clones, 84% of them singletons. Sequencing used CD4+ or CD8+ T cells sorted from blood, obtained in a trial of the OX40 agonist ivuxolimab. The receptor source for this set is an adult with an advanced solid tumor such as melanoma, head and neck, liver or kidney cancer.

V and J are TRBV6-5 and TRBJ1-3, with a weak D call TRBD1 (5 bases). This CDR3 is 14 amino acids long. V gave up 5 bases and J gave up 2 bases, with 10 bases separating them. From germline, CDR1 is MNHEY and CDR2 SVGAGI. CDR3 DNA: TGTGCCAGCAGTCTCTCGGGGGCTGGAAACACCATATATTTT. This codes for CASSLSGAGNTIYF.

The rearrangement joins TRBV7-8 to TRBJ1-6, with unresolved D. CDR1 and CDR2 (germline): SGHVS, FQNEAQ. There are 14 residues in the CDR3. V was cut by 5 bases and J by 6 bases, with 11 bases left in between. CDR3 in DNA: TGTGCCAGCAGCGCGGGTGGAGGTAATTCACCCCTCCACTTT. Protein sequence: CASSAGGGNSPLHF.

The CDR3 spells CSALRNTEAFF. In DNA, the CDR3 is TGCAGTGCCCTTAGGAACACTGAAGCTTTCTTT. The chain combines TRBV20-1 with TRBJ1-1; D unresolved. CDR3 length: 11 amino acids. V was shortened by 6 bases and J by 1 base, with 6 bases between the two germline ends. CDR1 and CDR2 from the germline V gene are DFQATT and SNEGSKA (reference sequence).

As for this clone: Other DNA sequences in this specimen translate into the identical CDR3. V gene TRBV7-9 combines with J gene TRBJ1-1, with D perhaps matching TRBD1 (5 bases). The CDR3 is 12 amino acids. Trimming took 5 bases from V and 11 from J, leaving 15 bases between them. CDR1 is SEHNR and CDR2 is FQNEAQ in the germline V gene (reference sequence). The CDR3 DNA reads TGTGCCAGCAGCCAAGGAGCCAGGGAGGCTTTCTTT. Translating it yields CASSQGAREAFF.

The sample holds one count of this clone. The chain employs TRBV19 and TRBJ1-2, with TRBD1 matching over 7 bases. Germline V lookup: CDR1 LNHDA, CDR2 SQIVND (reference sequence). The CDR3 contains 13 residues. The V gene end was trimmed by 10 bases and the J gene end by 2 bases; junction bases not matched to a gene: 7. This CDR3 reads CATRDSRNYGYTF. The CDR3, as DNA: TGTGCCACTCGGGACAGTCGGAACTATGGCTACACCTTC. The full variable domain, its missing parts supplied by reference TRBV19 and TRBJ1-2, is DGGITQSPKYLFRKEGQNVTLSCEQNLNHDAMYWYRQDPGQGLRLIYYSQIVNDFQKGDIAEGYSVSREKKESFPLTVTSAQKNPTAFYLCATRDSRNYGYTFGSGTRLTVV.

CDR3 sequence (DNA): TGTGCCTGGAGTGTACGAGGAGGGGTCGGTGAGCAGTTCTTC. Translating it yields CAWSVRGGVGEQFF. The rearrangement links TRBV30 to TRBJ2-1, with TRBD2 as a possible D gene (6 bases). The CDR3 spans 14 residues. V was trimmed by 0 bases and J by 9 bases, leaving 15 bases between them. CDR1 is GTSNPN, CDR2 SVGIG, per germline (reference sequence).

V gene TRBV6-5 combines with J gene TRBJ2-7; D not resolved. Germline V lookup: CDR1 MNHEY, CDR2 SVGAGI. V lost 6 bases to trimming and J lost 0 bases, with 9 bases between them. The CDR3 has 13 residues. CDR3 protein: CASSRSVSYEQYF. The CDR3 region has the DNA TGTGCCAGCAGCCGTAGTGTCTCCTACGAGCAGTACTTC.

This chain links TRBV6-4 with TRBJ2-1; possibly TRBD2 for D (5 bases). Between the trimmed V and J ends, which lost 0 bases and 13 bases, there was a span of 13 bases. Germline V CDR1 and CDR2: MRHNA, SNTAGT. The length of the CDR3 is 13 residues. CDR3 region: CASSDSPGVGQFF. CDR3 sequence (DNA): TGTGCCAGCAGTGACTCGCCCGGGGTTGGACAGTTCTTC.

The chain is built from TRBV21-1 and TRBJ2-5; TRBD2, the table's D call, lacks a check against the DNA. TRBV21-1 is given as a pseudogene. The CDR3 covers 16 residues. The CDR3 loop is CASLSGGSGRAKIQYF. CDR3 nucleotide sequence: TGTGCCAGCCTAAGCGGTGGTAGCGGGAGGGCCAAGATCCAGTACTTC.

This clone is a singleton in its sample. J is TRBJ2-2 and V is TRBV14, with TRBD1 as a possible D gene (6 bases). V shed 4 bases and J shed 1 base, with 16 bases lying between them. CDR1 and CDR2 (germline): SGHDN, FVKESK. CDR3 length: 17 amino acids. The chain's CDR3 is CASSRFLRTENTGELFF. The CDR3 DNA sequence: TGTGCCAGCAGCCGATTCTTGCGGACAGAGAACACCGGGGAGCTGTTTTTT.

The chain uses TRBV7-9 and TRBJ2-7, with 7 bases aligning to TRBD1. The V gene's germline CDR1 is SEHNR and CDR2 FQNEAQ (reference sequence). The CDR3 spans 14 residues. V was clipped by 5 bases and J by 0 bases; unmatched bases: 4. CDR3 loop: CASSLGQASYEQYF. In DNA, the CDR3 is TGTGCCAGCAGCCTTGGACAGGCCTCCTACGAGCAGTACTTC.

J is TRBJ2-7 and V is TRBV7-8; D is undetermined. Germline V gene data show CDR1 as SGHVS and CDR2 as FQNEAQ. V was trimmed by 2 bases and J by 5 bases, leaving 16 bases between them. This CDR3 region has 15 residues. CDR3 in amino acids: CASSLPSTATNEQYF. The CDR3, as DNA: TGTGCCAGCAGCTTACCCTCCACAGCTACCAACGAGCAGTACTTC.

The J gene is TRBJ2-5, the V gene TRBV10-3; 8 positions agree with TRBD1. The DNA end is a closer match to TRBJ2-7, so the J assignment may be wrong. The CDR3 totals 14 residues. The germline gives CDR1 ENHRY, CDR2 SYGVKD. In nucleotides, the CDR3 is TGTGCCATCAGGGGGACAGGAACCACCTACGAGCAGTACTTC. Amino acid sequence: CAIRGTGTTYEQYF.

The V call is TRBV9, the J call TRBJ1-1; 8 positions agree with TRBD1. The CDR3 runs 13 residues. Losses at the gene ends were 3 bases for V and 7 bases for J; bases not matched to a gene: 5. Germline lookup yields CDR1 SGDLS and CDR2 YYNGEE. The CDR3 sequence: CASSGQGAGEAFF. CDR3 bases: TGTGCCAGCAGCGGGCAGGGGGCAGGTGAAGCTTTCTTT. Using reference TRBV9 and TRBJ1-1 for the parts outside the CDR3, the full variable domain is DSGVTQTPKHLITATGQRVTLRCSPRSGDLSVYWYQQSLDQGLQFLIQYYNGEERAKGNILERFSAQQFPDLHSELNLSSLELGDSALYFCASSGQGAGEAFFGQGTRLTVV.

The rearrangement joins TRBV7-2 to TRBJ1-1; a possible D gene is TRBD1 (6 bases). The CDR3 is 14 residues long. Germline values: CDR1 SGHTA, CDR2 FQGNSA. Trimming cost V 5 bases and J 4 bases, with 14 bases left between them. The CDR3 bases are TGTGCCAGCAGCCTTCAGAGGGGGAGCACTGAAGCTTTCTTT. Amino acid sequence: CASSLQRGSTEAFF.

This clone was detected a few times. V usage is TRBV27 and J usage is TRBJ2-2; unclear D gene. The CDR3 is made up of 13 amino acids. CDR1 is MNHEY, CDR2 SMNVEV, per germline (reference sequence). Trimming pared 7 bases from V and 0 bases from J, leaving 6 bases between. This chain's CDR3 is CASKRSNTGELFF. DNA for the CDR3: TGTGCCAGCAAACGGTCGAACACCGGGGAGCTGTTTTTT.

This clone was seen more than once but under ten times. This chain joins TRBV29-1 and TRBJ1-1, with D possibly TRBD1 on 5 matching bases. Germline CDR1 and CDR2: SQVTM and ANQGSEA. The V and J ends lost 7 bases and 3 bases respectively, with 12 bases between them. The CDR3 length is 12 residues. CDR3 residues: CSAQGRDTEAFF. The CDR3 coding sequence is TGCAGCGCCCAGGGAAGGGACACTGAAGCTTTCTTT.

The gene calls are TRBV7-3 and TRBJ2-2, with 11 bases lining up with TRBD2. The CDR3 is made up of 17 amino acids. Losses at the gene ends were 1 base for V and 7 bases for J; bases not matched to a gene: 8. The germline CDR1 and CDR2 sequences are SGHTA and FQGTGA. The CDR3 loop is CASSLNRASGRIGELFF. CDR3 nucleotides: TGTGCCAGCAGCTTAAATAGGGCTAGCGGGAGGATCGGGGAGCTGTTTTTT.